Listed here are 26 T cell receptor beta chains from one sample, sequenced in a study of beta chain features in type 1 diabetes. Of the isolated RNA, all was reverse transcribed, and so the sequenced material was expressed TCRB transcripts. Measured with immunoSEQ multiplex PCR; TCRdb has only the in-frame clones, and not every one. Of under 800,000 clones detected, roughly 15% appear once; the ten largest clones hold more than 0.08%. The sequencing sample was made of naive CD4+ T cells from blood. These receptors came from a man younger than 35 in good health.

This clone was picked up a small number of times. This chain joins TRBV2 and TRBJ1-6; the D gene is possibly TRBD1 (5 bases). Trimming took 4 bases from V and 7 from J, leaving 11 bases between them. The CDR3 runs to 14 residues. The germline V gene has CDR1 SNHLY and CDR2 FYNNEI. The CDR3 sequence is CASSAGRRNSPLHF. DNA of the CDR3: TGTGCCAGCAGTGCAGGGCGGCGGAATTCACCCCTCCACTTT.

The chain uses TRBV2 and TRBJ2-3, with 7 bases that match TRBD1. Unmatched junction bases numbered 6, after V lost 4 bases and J lost 5 bases. The germline gives CDR1 SNHLY, CDR2 FYNNEI. The CDR3 runs 14 residues. The CDR3, as DNA: TGTGCCAGCAGTGGCCAGGGGGTATTAGATACGCAGTATTTT. Its translation is CASSGQGVLDTQYF.

The chain is built from TRBV19 and TRBJ2-1; no clear D. Germline CDR1 reads LNHDA; CDR2 reads SQIVND (reference sequence). The CDR3 extends over 11 amino acids. The V gene lost 9 bases and the J gene lost 4 bases, with 7 bases spanning the gap. This CDR3 reads CASRKYNEQFF. As DNA, the CDR3 is TGTGCCAGCCGAAAGTACAATGAGCAGTTCTTC.

The sample holds a few counts of this clone. The chain employs TRBV5-1 and TRBJ2-2; 7 nucleotides agree with TRBD1. The germline V gene encodes CDR1 SGHRS and CDR2 YFSETQ. This CDR3 has 14 amino acids. Losses at the gene ends were 4 bases for V and 6 bases for J; bases not matched to a gene: 6. The CDR3 DNA reads as TGCGCCAGCAGCCTTACAGGGGTACCCGGGGAGCTGTTTTTT. Translating gives CASSLTGVPGELFF.

This clone has a handful of counts. The chain couples TRBV6-6 to TRBJ1-1; 10 positions agree with TRBD1. This CDR3 has 15 residues. J was trimmed by 5 bases and V by 4 bases; bases with no gene match: 7. The germline gives CDR1 MNHNY, CDR2 SVGAGI (reference sequence). In DNA form, the CDR3 reads TGTGCCAGCAGTTCACCGGGACAGGGGCTGACTGAAGCTTTCTTT. This translates into CASSSPGQGLTEAFF.

This rearrangement joins TRBV7-2 to TRBJ2-7; TRBD1 aligns across 8 bases. The V segment lost 5 bases and the J segment 6 bases; nucleotides outside the gene matches: 12. CDR1 SGHTA and CDR2 FQGNSA come from the germline V gene. The CDR3 covers 15 residues. The CDR3 DNA reads TGTGCCAGCAGCGATGGCGACAGGGGTCTACGCGAGCAGTACTTC. It codes for CASSDGDRGLREQYF. The whole variable domain, filled in from reference TRBV7-2 and TRBJ2-7, reads GAGVSQSPSNKVTEKGKDVELRCDPISGHTALYWYRQSLGQGLEFLIYFQGNSAPDKSGLPSDRFSAERTGGSVSTLTIQRTQQEDSAVYLCASSDGDRGLREQYFGPGTRLTVT.

This clone was observed a few times. The chain employs TRBV27 and TRBJ2-4, with TRBD2 matching over 12 bases. Germline trimming cut 4 bases from V and 7 bases from J; bases unmatched to any gene: 8. The CDR3 consists of 16 residues. Per the germline V gene, CDR1 is MNHEY and CDR2 is SMNVEV (reference sequence). CDR3 in DNA: TGTGCCAGCAGTTCCCCGACTAGCGGGGGAGCTAACATTCAGTACTTC. Its protein is CASSSPTSGGANIQYF.

This clone was seen a handful of times. The chain uses TRBV29-1 and TRBJ1-1; 8 positions agree with TRBD1. CDR3 length equals 12 residues. V lost 6 bases and J lost 4; bases outside the gene matches: 4. Germline CDR1 SQVTM, CDR2 ANQGSEA. This CDR3 reads CSVRTGTTEAFF. The CDR3 bases are TGCAGCGTCAGGACAGGGACCACTGAAGCTTTCTTT.

The chain has TRBV7-2 and TRBJ1-4; no definite D call. CDR1 is SGHTA and CDR2 is FQGNSA in the germline V gene. Between the trimmed V and J ends, which lost 2 bases and 10 bases, there was a span of 8 bases. The length of the CDR3 is 12 residues. DNA of the CDR3: TGTGCCAGCAGCTTATCTTATGGAAAACTGTTTTTT. Protein: CASSLSYGKLFF. Filled out from reference TRBV7-2 and TRBJ1-4, the complete variable domain reads GAGVSQSPSNKVTEKGKDVELRCDPISGHTALYWYRQSLGQGLEFLIYFQGNSAPDKSGLPSDRFSAERTGGSVSTLTIQRTQQEDSAVYLCASSLSYGKLFFGSGTQLSVL.

This clone turned up a few times. V usage is TRBV7-3 and J usage is TRBJ1-2; possible D gene TRBD1, 5 bases. This CDR3 contains 14 residues. Trimming removed 4 bases from V and 8 bases from J, with 17 bases in between. Germline lookup yields CDR1 SGHTA and CDR2 FQGTGA. Here the CDR3 reads CASSSPPGRRGYTF. In nucleotides, the CDR3 is TGTGCCAGCAGCTCCCCCCCGGGACGGCGAGGCTACACCTTC.

The rearrangement joins TRBV7-2 to TRBJ2-5, with 7 bases aligning to TRBD1. Germline trimming cut 5 bases from V and 1 base from J; bases unmatched to any gene: 10. The length of the CDR3 is 16 residues. Per the germline V gene, CDR1 is SGHTA and CDR2 is FQGNSA. As DNA, the CDR3 is TGTGCCAGCAGCGCGCGAGGGACAGATATCCAAGAGACCCAGTACTTC. Translation: CASSARGTDIQETQYF. Supplemented by reference TRBV7-2 and TRBJ2-5, the full variable domain reads GAGVSQSPSNKVTEKGKDVELRCDPISGHTALYWYRQSLGQGLEFLIYFQGNSAPDKSGLPSDRFSAERTGGSVSTLTIQRTQQEDSAVYLCASSARGTDIQETQYFGPGTRLLVL.

The gene calls are TRBV9 and TRBJ1-5; D ambiguous. The germline gives CDR1 SGDLS, CDR2 YYNGEE. Trimming took 0 bases from V and 2 from J, leaving 9 bases between them. CDR3 length equals 15 residues. CDR3 in amino acids: CASSVESGGNQPQHF. CDR3 nucleotide sequence: TGTGCCAGCAGCGTAGAATCCGGGGGCAATCAGCCCCAGCATTTT. Drawing the rest from reference TRBV9 and TRBJ1-5, the complete variable domain is DSGVTQTPKHLITATGQRVTLRCSPRSGDLSVYWYQQSLDQGLQFLIQYYNGEERAKGNILERFSAQQFPDLHSELNLSSLELGDSALYFCASSVESGGNQPQHFGDGTRLSIL.

This clone was counted only a few times. This chain links TRBV27 with TRBJ2-1; D ambiguous. CDR3 length: 12 residues. The germline V gene has CDR1 MNHEY and CDR2 SMNVEV (reference sequence). Trimming pared 5 bases from V and 5 bases from J, leaving 7 bases between. CDR3 loop: CASSPDDNEQFF. CDR3 DNA sequence: TGTGCCAGCAGTCCAGATGACAATGAGCAGTTCTTC.

The sample holds a few counts of this clone. This chain joins TRBV9 and TRBJ2-6; D gene uncertain. V was pared by 2 bases and J by 0 bases, with 12 bases between. CDR1 is SGDLS, CDR2 YYNGEE, per germline. The CDR3 is made up of 17 amino acids. The CDR3 nucleotides are TGTGCCAGCAGCGTCCTACCAGGTTACTCTGGGGCCAACGTCCTGACTTTC. This translates into CASSVLPGYSGANVLTF. The full variable domain, rest sourced from reference TRBV9 and TRBJ2-6, is DSGVTQTPKHLITATGQRVTLRCSPRSGDLSVYWYQQSLDQGLQFLIQYYNGEERAKGNILERFSAQQFPDLHSELNLSSLELGDSALYFCASSVLPGYSGANVLTFGAGSRLTVL.

This sequence joins TRBV2 and TRBJ2-6; TRBD1 matches at 7 bases. CDR1 and CDR2 from the germline V gene are SNHLY and FYNNEI. J lost 2 bases, V lost 4 bases, and 2 bases had no gene match. This CDR3 is built from 15 residues. CDR3 protein: CASSVDRAGANVLTF. The DNA for the CDR3 is TGTGCCAGCAGTGTCGACAGGGCTGGGGCCAACGTCCTGACTTTC.

In this sample, this clone turned up a few times. The J gene is TRBJ2-7, the V gene TRBV27; TRBD2 aligns across 11 bases. Trimming cost V 8 bases and J 0 bases; bases outside gene matches: 15. Germline CDR1 reads MNHEY; CDR2 reads SMNVEV (reference sequence). This CDR3 is built from 18 residues. CDR3 sequence reads: CASCPLGLAGQFSYEQYF. The CDR3 DNA follows: TGTGCCAGCTGTCCCCTAGGACTAGCGGGCCAATTCTCCTACGAGCAGTACTTC.

This chain uses TRBV7-2 with TRBJ1-1; D remains ambiguous. V gave up 2 bases and J gave up 2 bases, with 12 bases separating them. The germline gives CDR1 SGHTA, CDR2 FQGNSA. This CDR3 is 15 amino acids long. The CDR3 here is CASSLTSRSNTEAFF. The DNA for the CDR3 is TGTGCCAGCAGCTTAACGTCCAGGAGTAACACTGAAGCTTTCTTT.

In its sample, this clone was seen a few times. The chain combines TRBV6-6 with TRBJ1-1, with TRBD1 as a possible D gene (5 bases). This CDR3 region has 14 residues. Germline V gene sequence: CDR1 MNHNY, CDR2 SVGAGI (reference sequence). Trimming removed 4 bases from V and 2 bases from J, with 11 bases in between. As DNA, the CDR3 is TGTGCCAGCAGTTTAGACAGCCTAAACACTGAAGCTTTCTTT. It translates to CASSLDSLNTEAFF.

The chain couples TRBV7-8 to TRBJ2-2; D assignment may be TRBD1 or TRBD2 (5 bases each). Germline loops: CDR1 SGHVS, CDR2 FQNEAQ. V dropped 2 bases and J dropped 6 bases, with 10 bases sitting between them. The length of the CDR3 is 14 residues. The CDR3: CASSLRGAPGELFF. The CDR3 DNA is TGTGCCAGCAGCTTAAGGGGAGCGCCCGGGGAGCTGTTTTTT.

This clone came up a few times. The chain recombines TRBV9 with TRBJ1-2; D is unclear. Germline CDR1 SGDLS, CDR2 YYNGEE. V was cut by 2 bases and J by 0 bases, with 8 bases left in between. The CDR3 is 14 amino acids. The CDR3 loop reads CASSVVSTNYGYTF. The CDR3 nucleotides are TGTGCCAGCAGCGTGGTCTCCACTAACTATGGCTACACCTTC.

This clone was counted a few times. The rearrangement uses TRBV28 and TRBJ1-4; D call uncertain. V lost 7 bases and J 0 bases, leaving 12 bases between the germline ends. CDR3 length: 15 amino acids. CDR1 and CDR2 from the germline V gene are MDHEN and SYDVKM. CDR3 sequence: CASTRIRATNEKLFF. The CDR3 DNA sequence: TGTGCCAGCACCCGAATACGGGCAACTAATGAAAAACTGTTTTTT. Variable domain in full (rest from reference TRBV28 and TRBJ1-4): DVKVTQSSRYLVKRTGEKVFLECVQDMDHENMFWYRQDPGLGLRLIYFSYDVKMKEKGDIPEGYSVSREKKERFSLILESASTNQTSMYLCASTRIRATNEKLFFGSGTQLSVL.

This clone appeared once. The rearrangement joins TRBV5-4 to TRBJ1-2; TRBD1 matches 7 bases. V shed 0 bases, J shed 2 bases, and the junction held 1 base outside the gene matches. Germline-derived CDR1 and CDR2 are SGHNT and YYREEE (reference sequence). This CDR3 is 14 amino acids long. In nucleotides, the CDR3 is TGTGCCAGCAGCTTGGCGGGACAGAACTATGGCTACACCTTC. Protein: CASSLAGQNYGYTF.

This clone was counted between two and nine times. The gene calls are TRBV11-3 and TRBJ2-1, with 10 bases matching TRBD2. The V segment lost 0 bases and the J segment 9 bases; nucleotides outside the gene matches: 8. Germline CDR1 SGHNT, CDR2 YENEEA. CDR3 size: 16 residues. CDR3 DNA sequence: TGTGCCAGCAGCTTAGACGGGGCTAGCGGGAGTATTGAGCAGTTCTTC. Protein product: CASSLDGASGSIEQFF.

V and J are TRBV4-2 and TRBJ1-4; D remains ambiguous. The CDR3 runs to 16 residues. Trimming took off 0 bases at V and 7 bases at J, with 15 bases between the two ends. CDR1 is LGHNA, CDR2 YNFKEQ, per germline. The CDR3 sequence: CASSQEGRGAGEKLFF. As DNA, the CDR3 is TGTGCCAGCAGCCAAGAAGGGCGGGGAGCGGGTGAAAAACTGTTTTTT.

This clone appeared once. This chain connects TRBV7-2 to TRBJ1-4; perhaps TRBD1 as D (5 bases). This CDR3 spans 15 amino acids. The V end lost 5 bases, the J end lost 0 bases, and 10 bases lay between the germline ends. CDR1 is SGHTA, CDR2 FQGNSA, per germline. CDR3 nucleotides: TGTGCCAGCAGCGTGGGACGGTCAACTAATGAAAAACTGTTTTTT. Translation gives CASSVGRSTNEKLFF.

This clone was seen only a few times. The rearrangement links TRBV7-9 to TRBJ2-7, with D possibly matching TRBD1 (6 bases). The CDR3 is 15 amino acids. Trimming took 5 bases from V and 0 from J, leaving 14 bases between them. Germline V gene data show CDR1 as SEHNR and CDR2 as FQNEAQ (reference sequence). This CDR3 reads CASSSQGGSSYEQYF. In nucleotides, the CDR3 is TGTGCCAGCAGCAGCCAAGGGGGTAGCTCCTACGAGCAGTACTTC.